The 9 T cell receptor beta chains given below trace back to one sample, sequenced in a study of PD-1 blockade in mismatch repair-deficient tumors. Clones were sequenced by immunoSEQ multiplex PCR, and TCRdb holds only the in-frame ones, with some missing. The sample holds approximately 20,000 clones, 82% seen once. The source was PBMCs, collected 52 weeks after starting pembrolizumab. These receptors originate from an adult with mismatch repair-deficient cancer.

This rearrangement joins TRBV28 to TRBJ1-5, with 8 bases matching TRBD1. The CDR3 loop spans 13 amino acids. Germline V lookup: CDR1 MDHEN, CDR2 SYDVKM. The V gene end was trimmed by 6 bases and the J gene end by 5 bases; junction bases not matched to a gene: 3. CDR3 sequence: CASRTGADQPQHF. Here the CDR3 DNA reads TGTGCCAGCAGGACAGGGGCGGATCAGCCCCAGCATTTT.

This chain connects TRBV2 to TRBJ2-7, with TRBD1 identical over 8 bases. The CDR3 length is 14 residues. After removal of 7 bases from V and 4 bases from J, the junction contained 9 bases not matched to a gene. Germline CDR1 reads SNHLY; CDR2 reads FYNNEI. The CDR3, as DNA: TGTGCCAGCACCCGGGACAGGCAGCGGTACGAGCAGTACTTC. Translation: CASTRDRQRYEQYF.

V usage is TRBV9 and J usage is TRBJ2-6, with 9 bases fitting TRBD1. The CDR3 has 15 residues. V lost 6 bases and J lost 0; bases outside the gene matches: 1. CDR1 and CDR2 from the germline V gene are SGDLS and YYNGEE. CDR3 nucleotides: TGTGCCAGCACGGACAGGGGCTCTGGGGCCAACGTCCTGACTTTC. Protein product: CASTDRGSGANVLTF.

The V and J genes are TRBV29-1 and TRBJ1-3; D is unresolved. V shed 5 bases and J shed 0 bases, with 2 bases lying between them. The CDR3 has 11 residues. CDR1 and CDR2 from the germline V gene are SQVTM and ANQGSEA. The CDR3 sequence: CSVYSGNTIYF. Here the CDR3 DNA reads TGCAGCGTTTACTCTGGAAACACCATATATTTT.

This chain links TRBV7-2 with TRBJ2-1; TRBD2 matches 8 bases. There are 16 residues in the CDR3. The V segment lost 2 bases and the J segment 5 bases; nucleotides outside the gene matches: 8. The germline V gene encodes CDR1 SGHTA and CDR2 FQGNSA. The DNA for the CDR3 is TGTGCCAGCAGCTTACCCAGCGGGAGTCAACACAATGAGCAGTTCTTC. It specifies CASSLPSGSQHNEQFF.

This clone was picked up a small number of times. CDR3 protein: CASSYNDRGDAPLHF. The CDR3 bases are TGTGCCAGCAGTTACAACGACAGGGGAGATGCACCCCTCCACTTT. The J gene is TRBJ1-6, the V gene TRBV6-5; the match to TRBD1 covers 8 bases. The ends lost 2 bases at V and 11 bases at J; junction bases unmatched: 8. The germline CDR1 and CDR2 sequences are MNHEY and SVGAGI. The CDR3 sequence is 15 residues long.

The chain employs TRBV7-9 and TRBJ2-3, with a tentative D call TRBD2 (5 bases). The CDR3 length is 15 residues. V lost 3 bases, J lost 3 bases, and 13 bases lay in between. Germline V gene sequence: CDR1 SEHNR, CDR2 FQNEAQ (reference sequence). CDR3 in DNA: TGTGCCAGCAGCTTGGACTTTCTGAATACAGATACGCAGTATTTT. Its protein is CASSLDFLNTDTQYF.

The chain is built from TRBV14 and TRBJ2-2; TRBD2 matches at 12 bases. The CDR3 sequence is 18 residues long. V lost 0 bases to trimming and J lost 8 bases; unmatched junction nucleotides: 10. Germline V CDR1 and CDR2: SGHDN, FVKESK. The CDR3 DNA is TGTGCCAGCAGCCAAGATCGGCCCCGACTAGCGGGAGCGGGGGAGCTGTTTTTT. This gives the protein CASSQDRPRLAGAGELFF.

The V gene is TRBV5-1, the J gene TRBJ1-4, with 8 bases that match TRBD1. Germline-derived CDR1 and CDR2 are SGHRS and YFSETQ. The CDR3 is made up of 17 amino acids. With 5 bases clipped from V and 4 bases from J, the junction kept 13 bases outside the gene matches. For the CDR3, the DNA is TGCGCCAGCAGATATCAGGGGGCGGCGGCCCGTAATGAAAAACTGTTTTTT. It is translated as CASRYQGAAARNEKLFF. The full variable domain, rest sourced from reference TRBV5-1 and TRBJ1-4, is KAGVTQTPRYLIKTRGQQVTLSCSPISGHRSVSWYQQTPGQGLQFLFEYFSETQRNKGNFPGRFSGRQFSNSRSEMNVSTLELGDSALYLCASRYQGAAARNEKLFFGSGTQLSVL.